Presented here are 18 T cell receptor beta chains from one specimen sequenced in a study of CD8+ T cells in alopecia areata. Treatment meaning: oral pan-JAK inhibitor, 5-10 mg twice daily. RNA extraction was followed by reverse transcription into cDNA, which acted as the sequencing template. TCRdb's copy holds only in-frame clones and misses some; the assay was immunoSEQ multiplex PCR. The table records some 150,000 clones, around 83% of them present only once. This specimen consisted of CD8+ T cells sorted from blood, obtained at week 4, from a patient treated with tofacitinib. These receptors all stem from a human donor with alopecia areata.

The count of this clone is one. The chain uses TRBV29-1 and TRBJ2-2; a possible D gene is TRBD1 (6 bases). The CDR3 sequence is 14 residues long. V was pared by 0 bases and J by 6 bases, with 11 bases between. The germline CDR1 and CDR2 sequences are SQVTM and ANQGSEA. The CDR3 protein is CSVEDKQGSGELFF. As DNA, the CDR3 is TGCAGCGTTGAAGATAAACAGGGATCCGGGGAGCTGTTTTTT.

Only one count was recorded for this clone. Other DNA sequences of this sample code for an identical CDR3. V usage is TRBV29-1 and J usage is TRBJ2-7; 7 nucleotides agree with TRBD1. Trimming removed 3 bases from V and 2 bases from J; junction bases left unmatched: 4. The CDR3 totals 13 residues. Germline loops: CDR1 SQVTM, CDR2 ANQGSEA. The chain's CDR3 is CSVERDSPYEQYF. The CDR3 coding sequence is TGCAGCGTTGAGAGGGACAGCCCCTACGAGCAGTACTTC.

This chain uses TRBV5-6 with TRBJ2-7, with 7 bases identical to TRBD1. The germline CDR1 and CDR2 sequences are SGHDT and YYEEEE. This CDR3 has 14 amino acids. V was clipped by 3 bases and J by 3 bases; unmatched bases: 6. CDR3 DNA: TGTGCCAGCAGCTCAGGGGACAGCCACTACGAGCAGTACTTC. It translates to CASSSGDSHYEQYF.

The V gene is TRBV5-1, the J gene TRBJ2-7; no clear D. V was clipped by 0 bases and J by 7 bases, with 11 bases between them. The CDR3 extends over 13 amino acids. Germline-derived CDR1 and CDR2 are SGHRS and YFSETQ. CDR3 nucleotides: TGCGCCAGCAGCTTGGAAAGGGTTGGAGAGCAGTACTTC. As protein: CASSLERVGEQYF.

The rearrangement links TRBV7-3 to TRBJ2-5; D uncertain. The CDR3 sequence is 11 residues long. The V end was cut by 2 bases, the J end by 9 bases, with 7 bases between. Per the germline V gene, CDR1 is SGHTA and CDR2 is FQGTGA. CDR3 sequence reads: CASSLVESQYF. The CDR3 nucleotides read TGTGCCAGCAGCTTAGTGGAATCCCAGTACTTC. Full variable domain (remainder filled in from reference TRBV7-3 and TRBJ2-5): GAGVSQTPSNKVTEKGKYVELRCDPISGHTALYWYRQSLGQGPEFLIYFQGTGAADDSGLPNDRFFAVRPEGSVSTLKIQRTERGDSAVYLCASSLVESQYFGPGTRLLVL.

This clone came up once. The chain is built from TRBV13 and TRBJ2-7; TRBD1 is a possible D gene (6 bases). Germline loops: CDR1 PRHDT, CDR2 FYEKMQ (reference sequence). CDR3 size: 15 residues. V lost 0 bases and J 1 base, leaving 10 bases between the germline ends. The CDR3 here is CASSLGQGPSYEQYF. CDR3 DNA: TGTGCCAGCAGCTTAGGACAGGGTCCGTCCTACGAGCAGTACTTC.

The CDR3 region has the DNA TGTGCCTGGAGTGTTGGGACAGTCAATGGAAACACCATATATTTT. It codes for CAWSVGTVNGNTIYF. The chain combines TRBV30 with TRBJ1-3, with 7 positions matching TRBD1. V lost 0 bases, J lost 3 bases, and 5 bases stayed unmatched. CDR1 and CDR2 (germline): GTSNPN, SVGIG (reference sequence). The CDR3 has 15 amino acids.

This sequence joins TRBV29-1 and TRBJ2-7; TRBD2 might be the D (6 bases). Trimming took off 6 bases at V and 3 bases at J, with 18 bases between the two ends. Germline V gene sequence: CDR1 SQVTM, CDR2 ANQGSEA. The CDR3 is 14 residues long. The DNA for the CDR3 is TGCAGCGTCCCGGGGGACCCCTCTATCTACGAGCAGTACTTC. Protein: CSVPGDPSIYEQYF.

The chain links TRBV7-3 to TRBJ2-7; no reliable D call. The V gene lost 8 bases and the J gene lost 2 bases, with 13 bases spanning the gap. The CDR3 length is 13 residues. CDR1 and CDR2 from the germline V gene are SGHTA and FQGTGA. The CDR3 loop is CASPPGGAYEQYF. The CDR3 bases are TGTGCCAGCCCCCCGGGTGGGGCCTACGAGCAGTACTTC.

This chain uses TRBV29-1 with TRBJ2-1; unclear D gene. V lost 1 base, J lost 6 bases, and 1 base lay in between. The CDR3 totals 10 residues. Germline values: CDR1 SQVTM, CDR2 ANQGSEA. The CDR3 spells CSVEGNEQFF. CDR3 DNA: TGCAGCGTTGAAGGCAATGAGCAGTTCTTC.

V is TRBV11-2 and J is TRBJ2-7, with TRBD1 matching over 12 bases. In germline, CDR1 is SGHAT, CDR2 FQNNGV. J was trimmed by 7 bases and V by 3 bases; bases with no gene match: 4. The CDR3 covers 14 residues. The CDR3 here is CASSLGQGAREQYF. In nucleotides, the CDR3 is TGTGCCAGCAGCTTGGGACAGGGGGCGCGGGAGCAGTACTTC.

This rearrangement joins TRBV5-4 to TRBJ2-7; TRBD2 might be the D (6 bases). Deletions cut 3 bases from V and 0 bases from J, with 10 bases between. The V gene's germline CDR1 is SGHNT and CDR2 YYREEE (reference sequence). The CDR3 covers 14 residues. CDR3 DNA: TGTGCCAGCAGCTACCACGGGGGCTCCTACGAGCAGTACTTC. Translating it yields CASSYHGGSYEQYF.

The V gene is TRBV7-9, the J gene TRBJ1-1; D unresolved. Trimming removed 5 bases from V and 0 bases from J, with 13 bases in between. Germline V CDR1 and CDR2: SEHNR, FQNEAQ (reference sequence). This CDR3 region has 15 residues. This CDR3 is CASSPPGRMNTEAFF. The CDR3 DNA reads as TGTGCCAGCAGCCCCCCGGGCCGAATGAACACTGAAGCTTTCTTT.

This chain connects TRBV7-2 to TRBJ2-7, with a tentative D call TRBD2 (6 bases). The CDR3 runs 15 residues. V gave up 2 bases and J gave up 2 bases, with 13 bases separating them. Germline V CDR1 and CDR2: SGHTA, FQGNSA. The CDR3 DNA reads as TGTGCCAGCAGCTTACCTAGCGTCAGGACCTACGAGCAGTACTTC. It is translated as CASSLPSVRTYEQYF.

This chain connects TRBV9 to TRBJ2-1; a weak D match, TRBD2 (5 bases). The germline CDR1 and CDR2 sequences are SGDLS and YYNGEE. This CDR3 comprises 15 residues. V was trimmed by 3 bases and J by 4 bases, leaving 14 bases between them. The CDR3 reads CASSGLSTRYNEQFF. CDR3 bases: TGTGCCAGCAGCGGATTATCAACTAGATACAATGAGCAGTTCTTC. Using reference TRBV9 and TRBJ2-1 for the parts outside the CDR3, the full variable domain is DSGVTQTPKHLITATGQRVTLRCSPRSGDLSVYWYQQSLDQGLQFLIQYYNGEERAKGNILERFSAQQFPDLHSELNLSSLELGDSALYFCASSGLSTRYNEQFFGPGTRLTVL.

The genes are TRBV4-1 and TRBJ2-7; a weak D match, TRBD1 (6 bases). Trimming took off 2 bases at V and 5 bases at J, with 10 bases between the two ends. Looked up from germline, CDR1 is MGHRA and CDR2 is YSYEKL. The CDR3 has 13 residues. This CDR3 reads CASSQQGIHEQYF. CDR3 nucleotide sequence: TGCGCCAGCAGCCAACAGGGGATCCACGAGCAGTACTTC.

V is TRBV7-9 and J is TRBJ2-1; 10 bases match TRBD2. The CDR3 consists of 16 residues. J was trimmed by 6 bases and V by 4 bases; bases with no gene match: 9. The germline gives CDR1 SEHNR, CDR2 FQNEAQ (reference sequence). CDR3 sequence reads: CASSSSPAGGGNEQFF. CDR3 DNA: TGTGCCAGCAGCTCCTCCCCAGCGGGAGGGGGCAATGAGCAGTTCTTC.

This chain links TRBV19 with TRBJ1-1; perhaps TRBD1 as D (5 bases). Germline CDR1 and CDR2: LNHDA and SQIVND (reference sequence). The V and J ends lost 3 bases and 5 bases respectively, with 16 bases between them. CDR3 length: 15 residues. DNA for the CDR3: TGTGCCAGTAGTATTTCCCTCGGGGGGTTGACTGAAGCTTTCTTT. Residues: CASSISLGGLTEAFF.